The rows below give T cell receptor beta chains drawn from one sample of a study of OX40 agonist ivuxolimab in advanced cancers. This table comes from immunoSEQ multiplex PCR, and its TCRdb copy is limited to in-frame clones, with some not included. The sample includes over 65,000 clones, roughly four fifths seen only once; the top ten take 0.5% to 0.65%. The sample consisted of CD4+ or CD8+ T cells sorted from blood, taken in a trial of the OX40 agonist ivuxolimab. These receptors originate from an adult with an advanced solid tumor such as melanoma, head and neck, liver or kidney cancer. CDR3s include the opening cysteine and the closing phenylalanine or tryptophan. Fields, in order: J gene, D gene, clone size, V gene, CDR3 protein, CDR3 DNA. A D gene is named only where the DNA matches it firmly. A row's size may be missing; if present it is once, few, many or a size class.

TRBJ1-2 | NA | NA | TRBV4-1 | CASSQGTGDSLYGYTF | TGCGCCAGCAGCCAAGGTACAGGTGACTCCCTCTATGGCTACACCTTC
TRBJ2-7 | NA | NA | TRBV6-6 | CASSQTLDSSYEQYF | TGTGCCAGCAGCCAAACGCTCGACAGCTCCTACGAGCAGTACTTC
TRBJ1-1 | TRBD1 | medium-sized | TRBV7-9 | CASSSEGTGGRAEAFF | TGTGCCAGCAGCTCAGAGGGGACAGGGGGCAGAGCTGAAGCTTTCTTT
TRBJ1-5 | NA | few | TRBV5-1 | CASSLQGFDQPQHF | TGCGCCAGCAGCTTGCAAGGATTTGATCAGCCCCAGCATTTT
TRBJ2-1 | NA | NA | TRBV5-1 | CASSLTLAGDEQFF | TGCGCCAGCAGCTTGACACTGGCCGGGGATGAGCAGTTCTTC
TRBJ1-1 | NA | NA | TRBV5-1 | CASSLSFGGNTEAFF | TGCGCCAGCAGCTTAAGTTTCGGGGGAAACACTGAAGCTTTCTTT
TRBJ1-2 | TRBD1 | NA | TRBV27 | CASSAGGYNYGYTF | TGTGCCAGCAGTGCAGGGGGGTACAACTATGGCTACACCTTC
TRBJ2-7 | NA | NA | TRBV9 | CASSPGTYYEQYF | TGTGCCAGCAGCCCCGGGACATACTACGAGCAGTACTTC
TRBJ1-4 | NA | few | TRBV6-1 | CASSADRFATNEKLFF | TGTGCCAGCAGTGCCGACAGGTTTGCAACTAATGAAAAACTGTTTTTT
TRBJ2-5 | NA | NA | TRBV4-3 | CASSQDQRRETQYF | TGCGCCAGCAGCCAAGATCAAAGGCGCGAGACCCAGTACTTC
TRBJ2-7 | TRBD1 | NA | TRBV23-1 | CASNGTGYEQYF | TGCGCCAGCAACGGGACAGGGTACGAGCAGTACTTC
TRBJ2-5 | NA | NA | TRBV7-9 | CASTYMRGTQYF | TGTGCCAGCACCTATATGCGGGGGACCCAGTACTTC
TRBJ1-2 | NA | NA | TRBV29-1 | CSVSDGYGYTF | TGCAGCGTTTCGGACGGCTATGGCTACACCTTC
TRBJ1-4 | TRBD1 | NA | TRBV4-1 | CASSPGQGLLNEKLFF | TGCGCCAGCAGCCCGGGACAGGGGCTACTTAATGAAAAACTGTTTTTT
TRBJ2-6 | NA | NA | TRBV7-2 | CASSLRVDISGANVLTF | TGTGCCAGCAGCCTACGTGTTGACATCTCTGGGGCCAACGTCCTGACTTTC
TRBJ2-6 | NA | NA | TRBV2 | CASSELASGANVLTF | TGTGCCAGCAGTGAACTGGCCTCTGGGGCCAACGTCCTGACTTTC
TRBJ2-3 | NA | NA | TRBV25-1 | CASGGNTDTQYF | TGTGCCAGCGGCGGTAACACAGATACGCAGTATTTT
TRBJ2-7 | TRBD2 | once | TRBV18 | CASSPNLAGYESEQYF | TGTGCCAGCTCACCAAACCTAGCGGGATATGAATCCGAGCAGTACTTC
TRBJ2-1 | TRBD2 | once | TRBV28 | CASSPSGGSHNEQFF | TGTGCCAGCAGTCCAAGCGGGGGGTCCCACAATGAGCAGTTCTTC
TRBJ2-2 | NA | NA | TRBV7-3 | CASRARGLAGELFF | TGTGCCAGCCGTGCCCGGGGGCTGGCCGGGGAGCTGTTTTTT
TRBJ2-5 | NA | NA | TRBV5-1 | CASSLDAFRGQETQYF | TGCGCCAGCAGCTTGGACGCCTTTCGGGGGCAAGAGACCCAGTACTTC
TRBJ2-7 | TRBD2 | NA | TRBV19 | CASKPLAGSYEQYF | TGTGCCAGTAAACCGCTAGCGGGGAGCTACGAGCAGTACTTC
TRBJ1-1 | TRBD1 | NA | TRBV11-3 | CASSQGQGNTEAFF | TGTGCCAGCAGCCAAGGACAGGGGAACACTGAAGCTTTCTTT
TRBJ2-7 | NA | NA | TRBV9 | CASSVVDGYEQYF | TGTGCCAGCAGCGTAGTGGACGGCTACGAGCAGTACTTC
TRBJ2-7 | TRBD1 | NA | TRBV5-4 | CASSQEGQSYEQYF | TGCGCCAGCAGCCAAGAGGGACAGTCCTACGAGCAGTACTTC
TRBJ2-7 | TRBD1 | NA | TRBV6-5 | CASTTGQGSYEQYF | TGTGCCAGCACCACGGGACAGGGTTCCTACGAGCAGTACTTC